One and the same sample provided the 5 T cell receptor beta chains below, sequenced in a study of T cells in Graves' hyperthyroidism and ophthalmopathy (dated by TCRdb to 2018 to 2020). The library relied on multiplex PCR. The listed sequencing device is Illumina HiSeq 2000. The TCR beta CDR3 regions were amplified from RNA transcripts. The first round of RT-PCR for the TCR CDR3 was performed with the HTBI primer set and the Qiagen OneStep RT-PCR kit. The public reads were run again by TCRdb, first through fastp at Q25 and then through MiXCR, and only productive beta chains were kept. When rows share a CDR3 protein, they turn into one entry using the most common DNA and genes. A total of about 590,000 distinct CDR3 sequences appear in this sample, 12% to 15% of them only once. The top ten constitute roughly 7% of the sample. Sequencing was carried out using blood. The source of these receptors is a woman between 18 and 29 years old with Graves' ophthalmopathy.

This clonotype was observed at least ten times. The V call is TRBV19, the J call TRBJ1-2; D is unresolved. The CDR3 extends over 14 amino acids. Germline assignment: CDR1 LNHDA and CDR2 SQIVND (reference sequence). The germline V and J ends were trimmed by 10 bases and 1 base, with 16 bases remaining between them. The CDR3 is CAIKGKDGNYGYTF. The CDR3 bases are TGTGCCATCAAAGGGAAGGACGGTAACTATGGCTACACCTTC.

This clonotype came up many times. The chain links TRBV7-8 to TRBJ1-2, with D possibly matching TRBD1 (6 bases). The ends were cut back, 7 bases at V and 4 bases at J, with 19 bases in the middle. The CDR3 totals 15 residues. The V gene's germline CDR1 is SGHVS and CDR2 FQNEAQ. CDR3 in amino acids: CASIPRGEAFYGYTF. Written as DNA, the CDR3 is TGTGCCAGCATCCCAAGGGGGGAGGCATTCTATGGCTACACCTTC.

This clonotype was found many times. The chain joins TRBV2 to TRBJ2-5; D not certain. Per germline, CDR1 SNHLY and CDR2 FYNNEI. The CDR3 consists of 14 residues. Trimming left V 6 bases short and J 5 bases short, with 16 bases between. The CDR3 bases are TGTGCCAGCAGAAAGACCGGCTTGGGGGAGACCCAGTACTTC. Translating it yields CASRKTGLGETQYF.

The sample holds many counts of this clonotype. The rearrangement links TRBV28 to TRBJ1-1, with TRBD1 matching 7 bases. CDR1 MDHEN and CDR2 SYDVKM come from the germline V gene. The CDR3 totals 12 residues. The J segment lost 10 bases and the V segment lost 6 bases, leaving 8 bases of the junction unmatched. In DNA, the CDR3 is TGTGCCAGCAGCCAAAGGGGGCTAGGAGCTTTCTTT. Amino acid sequence: CASSQRGLGAFF.

This clonotype has a handful of counts. V and J are TRBV2 and TRBJ2-1; D may match TRBD1 or TRBD2 (5 bases each). The V end was cut by 5 bases, the J end by 10 bases, with 12 bases between. CDR1 and CDR2 from the germline V gene are SNHLY and FYNNEI. This CDR3 comprises 12 residues. The CDR3 is CASSRDEGEQFF. The CDR3 nucleotides read TGTGCCAGCAGTCGAGACGAGGGGGAGCAGTTCTTC.